The T cell receptor beta chain described here comes from a study of identical twins. General study findings and limits: Clonotypes of the beta chain that were abundant in cord blood carried fewer insertions (memory repertoires showed none). The study reached conclusions through statistical analysis that was cross-sectional, not following the same donors.

Details on this clonotype: Antigen: not known.

CDR3 size: 15 residues. CDR1 DFQATT and CDR2 SNEGSKA come from the germline V gene (reference sequence). V was shortened by 3 bases and J by 3 bases, with 15 bases between the two germline ends. cDNA molecules carried unique molecular identifiers, and template switching added a universal primer site. Each CDR3 protein is one row after TCRdb ran MiXCR on the 5' RACE reads. The sample consists of some 1,600,000 distinct CDR3 sequences, 32% of them appearing once. J is TRBJ2-1 and V is TRBV20-1; D gene ambiguous. This clonotype was sampled from a newborn girl in good health. The sample was cord blood. The chain's CDR3 is CSASGLNPFYNEQFF. The CDR3 DNA reads as TGCAGTGCTAGTGGTCTGAACCCGTTCTACAATGAGCAGTTCTTC.